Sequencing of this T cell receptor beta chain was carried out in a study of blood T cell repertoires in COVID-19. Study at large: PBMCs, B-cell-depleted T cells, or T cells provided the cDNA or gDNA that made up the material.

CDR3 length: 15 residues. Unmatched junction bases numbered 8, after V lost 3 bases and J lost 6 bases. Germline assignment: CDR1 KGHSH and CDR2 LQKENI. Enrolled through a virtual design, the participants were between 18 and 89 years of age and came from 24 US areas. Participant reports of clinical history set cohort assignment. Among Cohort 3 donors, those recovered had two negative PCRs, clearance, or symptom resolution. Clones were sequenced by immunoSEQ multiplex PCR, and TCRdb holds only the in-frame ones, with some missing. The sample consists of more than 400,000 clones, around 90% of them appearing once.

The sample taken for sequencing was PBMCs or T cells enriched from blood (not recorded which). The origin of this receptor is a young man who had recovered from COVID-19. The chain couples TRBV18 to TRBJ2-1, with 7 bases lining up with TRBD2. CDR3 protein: CASSPREGFSNEQFF. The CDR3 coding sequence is TGTGCCAGCTCACCCAGGGAGGGTTTTTCCAATGAGCAGTTCTTC.